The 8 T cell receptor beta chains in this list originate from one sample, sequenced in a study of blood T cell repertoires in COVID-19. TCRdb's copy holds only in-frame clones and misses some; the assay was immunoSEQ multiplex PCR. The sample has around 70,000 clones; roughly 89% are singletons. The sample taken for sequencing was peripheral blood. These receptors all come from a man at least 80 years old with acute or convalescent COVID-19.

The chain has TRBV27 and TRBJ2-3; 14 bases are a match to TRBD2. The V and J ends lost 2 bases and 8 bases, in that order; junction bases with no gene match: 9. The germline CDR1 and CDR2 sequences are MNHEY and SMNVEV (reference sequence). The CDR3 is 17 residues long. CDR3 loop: CASSLRRETSGGGTQYF. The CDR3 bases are TGTGCCAGCAGTTTAAGGCGAGAGACTAGCGGGGGGGGTACGCAGTATTTT.

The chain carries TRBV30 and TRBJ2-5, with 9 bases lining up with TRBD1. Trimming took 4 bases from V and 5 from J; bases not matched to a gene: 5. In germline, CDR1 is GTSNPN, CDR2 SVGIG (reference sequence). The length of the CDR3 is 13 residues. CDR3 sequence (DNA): TGTGCCTGGAATTCACAGGGGGCCGAGACCCAGTACTTC. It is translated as CAWNSQGAETQYF.

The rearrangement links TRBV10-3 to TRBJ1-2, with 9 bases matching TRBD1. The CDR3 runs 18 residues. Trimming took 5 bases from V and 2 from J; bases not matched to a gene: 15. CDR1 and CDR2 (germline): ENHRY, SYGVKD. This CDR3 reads CAISSRGQGTSLNYGYTF. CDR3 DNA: TGTGCCATCAGTTCTCGAGGACAGGGGACCTCTTTAAACTATGGCTACACCTTC.

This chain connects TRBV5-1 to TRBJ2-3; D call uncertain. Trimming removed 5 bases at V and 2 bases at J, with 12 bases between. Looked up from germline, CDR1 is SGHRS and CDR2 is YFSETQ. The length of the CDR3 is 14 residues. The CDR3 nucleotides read TGCGCCAGCAGTTCAGCGCAATTCACAGATACGCAGTATTTT. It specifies CASSSAQFTDTQYF.

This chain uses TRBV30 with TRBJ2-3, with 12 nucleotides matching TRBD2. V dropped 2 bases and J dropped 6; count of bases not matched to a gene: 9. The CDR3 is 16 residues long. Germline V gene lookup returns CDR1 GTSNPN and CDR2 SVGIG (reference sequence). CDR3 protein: CAWSLLTSGGGDTQYF. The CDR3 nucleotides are TGTGCCTGGAGTCTCCTGACTAGCGGGGGAGGGGATACGCAGTATTTT.

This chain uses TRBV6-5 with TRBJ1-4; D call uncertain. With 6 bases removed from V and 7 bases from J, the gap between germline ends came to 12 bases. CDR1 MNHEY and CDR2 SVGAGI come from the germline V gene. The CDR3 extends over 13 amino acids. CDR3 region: CASSGRIGEKLFF. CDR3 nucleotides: TGTGCCAGCAGCGGGAGGATCGGTGAAAAACTGTTTTTT.

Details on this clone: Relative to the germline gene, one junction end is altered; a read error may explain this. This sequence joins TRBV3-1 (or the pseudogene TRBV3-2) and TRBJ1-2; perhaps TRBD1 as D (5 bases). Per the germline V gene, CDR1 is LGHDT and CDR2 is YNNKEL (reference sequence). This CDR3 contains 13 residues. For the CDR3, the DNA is TGTGCCAGCAGCCCGGGGGGGATATATGACTACACCTTC. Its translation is CASSPGGIYDYTF.

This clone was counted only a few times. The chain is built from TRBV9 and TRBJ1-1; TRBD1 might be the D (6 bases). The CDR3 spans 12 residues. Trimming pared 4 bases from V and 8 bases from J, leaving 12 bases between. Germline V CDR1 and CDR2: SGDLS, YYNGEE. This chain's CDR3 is CASSRLTGEAFF. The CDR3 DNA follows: TGTGCCAGCAGCCGACTGACAGGAGAAGCTTTCTTT.